The 13 T cell receptor beta chains given below trace back to one sample, sequenced in a study of T cells in Graves' hyperthyroidism and ophthalmopathy. Using RNA transcripts as the source, TCR beta CDR3 regions were amplified. RT-PCR in the first round (using the HTBI primer set) targeted the TCR CDR3. TCRdb itself ran the multiplex PCR reads through MiXCR, one entry per CDR3 protein. The sample contains fewer than 650,000 distinct CDR3 sequences, approximately 15% of which appear only once. Input material: blood. These receptors came from a young woman with Graves' ophthalmopathy.

Many counts were recorded for this clonotype. The chain uses TRBV6-1 and TRBJ2-2, with D perhaps TRBD2 (6 bases). There are 19 residues in the CDR3. Trimming took 7 bases from V and 6 from J, leaving 30 bases between them. Germline V CDR1 and CDR2: MNHNS, SASEGT. In DNA, the CDR3 is TGTGCCAGCACTCTCCCAATCGAGAATCGGAGGGTCGTGGCCGGGGAGCTGTTTTTT. Encoded protein: CASTLPIENRRVVAGELFF.

This clonotype came up a few times. V gene TRBV24-1 combines with J gene TRBJ1-2, with TRBD1 identical over 8 bases. The CDR3 consists of 13 residues. Looked up from germline, CDR1 is KGHDR and CDR2 is SFDVKD. With 7 bases clipped from V and 6 bases from J, the junction kept 6 bases outside the gene matches. CDR3 nucleotide sequence: TGTGCCACCAGGGAGGCGGGACAGGATGGCTACACCTTC. Amino acid sequence: CATREAGQDGYTF.

The table lists this clonotype with many counts. CDR3 protein: CASTPGTSEQETQYF. The CDR3 bases are TGTGCCAGCACCCCCGGGACTAGCGAGCAAGAGACCCAGTACTTC. The J gene is TRBJ2-5, the V gene TRBV7-2, with 10 bases identical to TRBD2. From germline, CDR1 is SGHTA and CDR2 FQGNSA. J lost 2 bases, V lost 7 bases, and 7 bases had no gene match. This CDR3 spans 15 amino acids.

This clonotype was recorded a few times. V is TRBV27 and J is TRBJ2-1; TRBD1 aligns across 9 bases. The V gene's germline CDR1 is MNHEY and CDR2 SMNVEV (reference sequence). J gave up 5 bases and V 5 bases, and 7 bases lay outside the gene matches. The CDR3 is made up of 15 amino acids. The CDR3 nucleotides are TGTGCCAGCAGTGAACCGGGACAGGGCAACAATGAGCAGTTCTTC. It translates to CASSEPGQGNNEQFF.

V usage is TRBV12-3 or TRBV12-4 and J usage is TRBJ2-1; 10 positions match TRBD2. The CDR3 contains 14 residues. The V gene end was trimmed by 5 bases and the J gene end by 8 bases; junction bases not matched to a gene: 6. The CDR3 loop is CASSLTSGYDEQFF. For the CDR3, the DNA is TGTGCCAGCAGTCTGACTAGCGGGTACGATGAGCAGTTCTTC.

This clonotype was found a few times. The chain combines TRBV20-1 with TRBJ2-2; D is uncertain. The CDR3 runs 12 residues. Germline V gives CDR1 DFQATT, CDR2 SNEGSKA (reference sequence). Deletions cut 4 bases from V and 8 bases from J, with 11 bases between. CDR3: CSATMGRGELFF. In nucleotides, the CDR3 is TGCAGTGCTACGATGGGTAGGGGGGAGCTGTTTTTT.

This clonotype occurred a few times. The V call is TRBV5-5, the J call TRBJ1-4; D is ambiguous. Between the trimmed V and J ends, which lost 0 bases and 3 bases, there was a span of 12 bases. From germline, CDR1 is SGHKS and CDR2 YYEKEE (reference sequence). This CDR3 contains 16 residues. CDR3 sequence (DNA): TGTGCCAGCAGCTTGGAGTTAGACACTTCTAATGAAAAACTGTTTTTT. Protein sequence: CASSLELDTSNEKLFF. The entire variable domain, with the rest obtained from reference TRBV5-5 and TRBJ1-4, is as follows: DAGVTQSPTHLIKTRGQQVTLRCSPISGHKSVSWYQQVLGQGPQFIFQYYEKEERGRGNFPDRFSARQFPNYSSELNVNALLLGDSALYLCASSLELDTSNEKLFFGSGTQLSVL.

This clonotype was observed at least ten times. The chain joins TRBV12-3 or TRBV12-4 to TRBJ2-3, with D unresolved. The CDR3 consists of 14 residues. Between the trimmed V and J ends, which lost 1 base and 1 base, there was a span of 6 bases. The CDR3 DNA follows: TGTGCCAGCAGTTTAGATCTCGGCACAGATACGCAGTATTTT. Its protein product is CASSLDLGTDTQYF.

This clonotype was recorded many times. This chain connects TRBV2 to TRBJ2-3; the D is unclear. This CDR3 region has 14 residues. Trimming removed 5 bases from V and 0 bases from J, with 9 bases in between. The germline V gene encodes CDR1 SNHLY and CDR2 FYNNEI. The CDR3 protein is CASSLRSSTDTQYF. CDR3 in DNA: TGTGCCAGCAGTTTGAGATCTAGCACAGATACGCAGTATTTT. The full variable domain, with the rest looked up from reference TRBV2 and TRBJ2-3, is EPEVTQTPSHQVTQMGQEVILRCVPISNHLYFYWYRQILGQKVEFLVSFYNNEISEKSEIFDDQFSVERPDGSNFTLKIRSTKLEDSAMYFCASSLRSSTDTQYFGPGTRLTVL.

For this clonotype: A much larger clone lies one base from this, so it may be a read error. The chain is built from TRBV15 and TRBJ2-2, with TRBD2 matching over 7 bases. The V gene's germline CDR1 is LNHNV and CDR2 YYDKDF (reference sequence). CDR3 length: 15 residues. CDR3 coding DNA: TGTGCCACCAGCCCGCGGGAGTGGGGCACCAGGGAGCTGTTTTTT. Protein sequence: CATSPREWGTRELFF.

This clonotype has ten or more counts. DNA for the CDR3: TGTGCCAGCAGTTTATCGCTAGCAAGATACGAGCAGTACTTC. Its translation is CASSLSLARYEQYF. The chain uses TRBV27 and TRBJ2-7; the D gene is possibly TRBD2 (5 bases). CDR1 is MNHEY, CDR2 SMNVEV, per germline (reference sequence). The CDR3 loop spans 14 amino acids. The germline V and J ends were trimmed by 0 bases and 4 bases, with 10 bases remaining between them.

This clonotype was seen a few times. V usage is TRBV6-1 and J usage is TRBJ1-1; unclear D gene. The germline V gene encodes CDR1 MNHNS and CDR2 SASEGT. The CDR3 sequence is 12 residues long. V lost 6 bases and J 3 bases, leaving 8 bases between the germline ends. Written as DNA, the CDR3 is TGTGCCAGCAGCCACCTGGACACTGAAGCTTTCTTT. Its translation is CASSHLDTEAFF.

This clonotype has a count of ten or more. The V gene is TRBV2, the J gene TRBJ2-3, with D perhaps assigned TRBD1 or TRBD2 (7 bases each). V was shortened by 3 bases and J by 1 base, with 17 bases between the two germline ends. Germline V lookup: CDR1 SNHLY, CDR2 FYNNEI. The CDR3 contains 17 residues. In DNA, the CDR3 is TGTGCCAGCAGTGATCCCCGCCAGGGGGGGGGCACAGATACGCAGTATTTT. It is translated as CASSDPRQGGGTDTQYF.